These 16 T cell receptor beta chains were sequenced from one sample in a study of graft-versus-host responses after intestinal transplantation. Their cognate antigens are unknown. Here immunoSEQ multiplex PCR was the method, and the copy in TCRdb shows in-frame clones only, minus some. The sample holds approximately 71,000 clones, around 90% seen once. Sequencing was performed on unstimulated CD8+ T cells sorted from spleen or lymph node cells, taken before intestinal transplant. These receptors were obtained from a human donor who received an intestinal transplant.

V usage is TRBV7-6 and J usage is TRBJ1-5, with no clear D. CDR1 and CDR2 (germline): SGHVS, FNYEAQ. The CDR3 consists of 13 residues. V lost 7 bases and J lost 6, with 13 bases in between. The CDR3, as DNA: TGTGCCAGCACCCTAATGGAGGGTCAGCCCCAGCATTTT. This gives the protein CASTLMEGQPQHF.

For the CDR3, the DNA is TGTGCCAGTAGTATAGAGCCTAGCCACGGGGAGCTGTTTTTT. Protein: CASSIEPSHGELFF. This rearrangement joins TRBV19 to TRBJ2-2, with a possible D match to TRBD2 (5 bases). Between the trimmed V and J ends, which lost 0 bases and 7 bases, there was a span of 9 bases. From germline, CDR1 is LNHDA and CDR2 SQIVND (reference sequence). The CDR3 loop spans 14 amino acids.

V usage is TRBV7-8 and J usage is TRBJ2-1; 10 bases match TRBD2. Germline CDR1 reads SGHVS; CDR2 reads FQNEAQ. V lost 2 bases to trimming and J lost 5 bases; unmatched junction nucleotides: 3. The CDR3 consists of 15 residues. Written as DNA, the CDR3 is TGTGCCAGCAGCTTACTAGCGGGAGAAAACAATGAGCAGTTCTTC. Amino acid sequence: CASSLLAGENNEQFF.

V gene TRBV7-2 combines with J gene TRBJ2-1; tentative D call: TRBD2 (7 bases). The CDR3 spans 17 residues. Germline loops: CDR1 SGHTA, CDR2 FQGNSA. Trimming stripped 4 bases from V and 0 bases from J, with 16 bases between. In DNA, the CDR3 is TGTGCCAGCAGCTCCGTGAGCGGGACAATCTCCTACAATGAGCAGTTCTTC. It codes for CASSSVSGTISYNEQFF. The full variable domain, with the rest looked up from reference TRBV7-2 and TRBJ2-1, is GAGVSQSPSNKVTEKGKDVELRCDPISGHTALYWYRQSLGQGLEFLIYFQGNSAPDKSGLPSDRFSAERTGGSVSTLTIQRTQQEDSAVYLCASSSVSGTISYNEQFFGPGTRLTVL.

The V gene is TRBV1, the J gene TRBJ2-7; whether TRBD1, the table's D call, matches the DNA was not checked. TRBV1 is termed a pseudogene. This CDR3 spans 13 amino acids. In DNA form, the CDR3 reads TGCACCAGCAGCCAAGAAACAGCCTACGAGCAGTACTTC. Protein sequence: CTSSQETAYEQYF.

The chain is built from TRBV27 and TRBJ2-7; 10 bases line up with TRBD1. With V trimmed by 3 bases and J by 4 bases, 9 bases remained unmatched. Germline V CDR1 and CDR2: MNHEY, SMNVEV (reference sequence). This CDR3 has 16 amino acids. The CDR3 DNA reads TGTGCCAGCAGTTTCTCCGGACAGGGGGGACGATACGAGCAGTACTTC. This gives the protein CASSFSGQGGRYEQYF.

This chain joins TRBV28 and TRBJ2-7; TRBD2 might be the D (6 bases). The CDR3 spans 12 residues. Per the germline V gene, CDR1 is MDHEN and CDR2 is SYDVKM. V was cut by 3 bases and J by 5 bases, with 8 bases left in between. CDR3 residues: CASSFGGNEQYF. The CDR3 nucleotides read TGTGCCAGCAGTTTTGGGGGGAACGAGCAGTACTTC.

The rearrangement links TRBV28 to TRBJ1-1; 8 bases are a match to TRBD1. Germline V CDR1 and CDR2: MDHEN, SYDVKM. The V segment lost 5 bases and the J segment 12 bases; nucleotides outside the gene matches: 14. The length of the CDR3 is 14 residues. The CDR3 sequence is CASSLSGGIPTPFF. In nucleotides, the CDR3 is TGTGCCAGCAGTCTCTCAGGGGGCATCCCGACCCCTTTCTTT.

The rearrangement uses TRBV7-9 and TRBJ2-1; D not resolved. The length of the CDR3 is 15 residues. Trimming removed 5 bases at V and 3 bases at J, with 14 bases between. In germline, CDR1 is SEHNR, CDR2 FQNEAQ (reference sequence). The CDR3 DNA is TGTGCCAGCAGCCCTGCTGCGGAGAGCTACAATGAGCAGTTCTTC. Amino acids: CASSPAAESYNEQFF.

The chain uses TRBV29-1 and TRBJ1-1; D is possibly TRBD1 (6 bases). Germline CDR1 and CDR2: SQVTM and ANQGSEA. The CDR3 has 12 residues. The V end was cut by 6 bases, the J end by 4 bases, with 12 bases between. The CDR3 spells CSVADSLTEAFF. CDR3 sequence (DNA): TGCAGCGTGGCGGACAGTCTCACTGAAGCTTTCTTT.

The V call is TRBV19, the J call TRBJ2-1; D unresolved. This CDR3 comprises 15 residues. Trimming took 3 bases from V and 0 from J, leaving 9 bases between them. Germline V gene sequence: CDR1 LNHDA, CDR2 SQIVND (reference sequence). CDR3 in DNA: TGTGCCAGTAGTATCCCGCCTAGCTCCTACAATGAGCAGTTCTTC. Amino acids: CASSIPPSSYNEQFF.

The rearrangement uses TRBV5-5 and TRBJ2-7; D perhaps matches TRBD1 (5 bases). The germline gives CDR1 SGHKS, CDR2 YYEKEE (reference sequence). The CDR3 is 14 residues long. Between the trimmed V and J ends, which lost 0 bases and 2 bases, there was a span of 9 bases. The CDR3 DNA reads as TGTGCCAGCAGCTTGGGGACACCCACCTACGAGCAGTACTTC. Amino acids: CASSLGTPTYEQYF.

The chain links TRBV27 to TRBJ2-1, with TRBD1 matching 9 bases. Losses at the gene ends were 6 bases for V and 3 bases for J; bases not matched to a gene: 24. Germline CDR1 reads MNHEY; CDR2 reads SMNVEV (reference sequence). This CDR3 region has 21 residues. The CDR3: CASSPIPGQGTSRLLYNEQFF. The DNA of the CDR3 is TGTGCCAGCAGCCCCATACCGGGACAGGGTACTTCACGACTCCTCTACAATGAGCAGTTCTTC.

The DNA for the CDR3 is TGTGCCAGCAGTTTATGGTTAGCGGCTGAGGGATCTGGAAACACCATATATTTT. Amino acids: CASSLWLAAEGSGNTIYF. The V call is TRBV28, the J call TRBJ1-3; D is ambiguous. The germline V gene encodes CDR1 MDHEN and CDR2 SYDVKM. The CDR3 sequence is 18 residues long. V was cut by 0 bases and J by 1 base, with 16 bases left in between. Using reference TRBV28 and TRBJ1-3 for the parts outside the CDR3, the full variable domain is DVKVTQSSRYLVKRTGEKVFLECVQDMDHENMFWYRQDPGLGLRLIYFSYDVKMKEKGDIPEGYSVSREKKERFSLILESASTNQTSMYLCASSLWLAAEGSGNTIYFGEGSWLTVV.

The rearrangement uses TRBV12-1 and TRBJ2-7; the table names TRBD1, a call not compared with the DNA. TRBV12-1 constitutes a pseudogene. This CDR3 is built from 16 residues. This chain's CDR3 is CASSFPSQGTFHEQYF. Here the CDR3 DNA reads TGTGCCAGCAGCTTTCCCTCACAGGGGACTTTCCACGAGCAGTACTTC.

V and J are TRBV5-1 and TRBJ1-2; TRBD1 matches 7 bases. CDR1 SGHRS and CDR2 YFSETQ come from the germline V gene. V lost 4 bases, J lost 4 bases, and 19 bases stayed unmatched. The CDR3 is made up of 18 amino acids. The CDR3, as DNA: TGCGCCAGCAGCCCAGGAGACAGGGAGGAACCTAGCCCCTATGGCTACACCTTC. Amino acid sequence: CASSPGDREEPSPYGYTF.